This TCR beta chain is drawn from a study of T-cell memory formation after mild COVID-19. Study findings and constraints: Researchers found some responding clones in pre-infection memory, a sign that cross-reactive memory joined. Clones that contracted clustered mainly in CM and EM if CD4+ and in EMRA if CD8+.

After 5'RACE with constant-segment primers, TCR alpha and TCR beta cDNA libraries carrying sample barcodes and UMIs were obtained. Each CDR3 protein gets one entry after TCRdb re-called the 5' RACE reads with MiXCR. The sample includes 530,000 or so distinct CDR3 sequences, approximately 15% of them seen just once. About this clonotype: No antigen is known for it.

This clonotype was obtained from an adult woman who had mild COVID-19 (a few samples of this study predate the infection). Cell type and time point are not known. The sample taken for sequencing was PBMCs or a T cell subset sorted from them (not recorded which).

CDR3 in amino acids: CASSLTGRVDEQYF. CDR3 in DNA: TGCGCCAGCAGCTTGACGGGACGTGTCGACGAGCAGTACTTC. The V and J genes are TRBV5-1 and TRBJ2-7, with D perhaps given as TRBD1 or TRBD2 (5 bases each). The V gene's germline CDR1 is SGHRS and CDR2 YFSETQ. Trimming took 1 base from V and 5 from J, leaving 13 bases between them. The CDR3 extends over 14 amino acids.